This T cell receptor (beta chain) was identified in a study of vaccination and CD4 T cells after COVID-19. Notes on this clonotype: Antigen: not known.

The Oncomine TCR Beta short-read assay was applied to DNA of cultured CD4+ T cells. TCRdb reanalysed the PCR reads using MiXCR and keeps one entry per CDR3 protein. Found here are just over 15,000 distinct CDR3 sequences, approximately 71% of them singletons; the top ten hold around a sixth. Deletions cut 4 bases from V and 3 bases from J, with 9 bases between. Germline CDR1 is KGHSH and CDR2 is LQKENI. This CDR3 comprises 13 residues. Described treatment: roughly ten-day PBMC culture with coronavirus spike peptide pools or control peptides (ViraFEST assay). The sample consisted of CD4+ T cells from blood, cultured in vitro. This sequence originates from a human donor who had recovered from COVID-19. The chain combines TRBV18 with TRBJ1-1; no clear D. The DNA of the CDR3 is TGTGCCAGCTCACTTCGATGGGACACTGAAGCTTTCTTT. This sequence encodes CASSLRWDTEAFF.